This TCR beta chain was recovered during a study of regulatory T cells in long-lasting Graves disease. Building of the TCR beta libraries involved iRepertoire HTBI primers and Arm-PCR of CDR3 regions. Authors' analysis steps: From all samples, identification returned 14 TRBJ and roughly 65 TRBV segments. TCRdb reprocessed the multiplex PCR reads via MiXCR and lists one record per CDR3 protein. The V and J calls come from TCRdb's annotation, not from the publication. In the table there are hundreds of thousands of distinct CDR3 sequences, 16% of which are singletons. The length of the CDR3 is 17 residues. Germline V gives CDR1 SNHLY, CDR2 FYNNEI. The trim removed 0 bases at V and 4 bases at J, leaving 11 bases unmatched. This sample's time point: newly diagnosed GD, antithyroid drugs for less than 3 months. Scientists built the TCR library using RNA that was extracted from PBMCs. As a group, patients came from one endocrinology department in Xi'an, China.

This clonotype was seen at least ten times. The sample also formed part of further work on T cells in Graves' hyperthyroidism and ophthalmopathy. Per that paper: Hyperthyroidism was newly diagnosed in patients aged 18 to 65 (duration under 2 months). Blood held most thyroid clonotypes expanded above 0.001 frequency.

V gene TRBV2 combines with J gene TRBJ2-7; 8 bases fit TRBD1. Here the sequenced sample was peripheral blood mononuclear cells (PBMCs), taken at new diagnosis, from a patient treated with antithyroid drugs. The source of this sequence is a young woman with Graves disease. The CDR3 DNA follows: TGTGCCAGCAGTGAAGCGCCTTACAGGGGGAATGGTTACGAGCAGTACTTC. Encoded protein: CASSEAPYRGNGYEQYF.